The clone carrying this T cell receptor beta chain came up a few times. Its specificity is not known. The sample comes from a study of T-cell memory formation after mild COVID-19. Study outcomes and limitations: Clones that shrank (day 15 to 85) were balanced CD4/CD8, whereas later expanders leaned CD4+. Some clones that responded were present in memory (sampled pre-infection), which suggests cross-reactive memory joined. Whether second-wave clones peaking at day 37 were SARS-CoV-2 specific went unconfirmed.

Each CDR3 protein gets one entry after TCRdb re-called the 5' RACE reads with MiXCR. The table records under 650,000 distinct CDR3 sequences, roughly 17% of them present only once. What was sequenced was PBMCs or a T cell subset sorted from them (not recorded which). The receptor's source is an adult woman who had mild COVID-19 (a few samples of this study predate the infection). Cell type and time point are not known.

CDR3 coding DNA: TGTGCCACCAGTGATCCTCTAGGAGGCGTCCTGGATGAGCAGTTCTTC. Its protein is CATSDPLGGVLDEQFF. The chain combines TRBV24-1 with TRBJ2-1; D is possibly TRBD2 (5 bases). The germline V gene has CDR1 KGHDR and CDR2 SFDVKD. V dropped 3 bases and J dropped 8 bases, with 19 bases sitting between them. The CDR3 is 16 amino acids.